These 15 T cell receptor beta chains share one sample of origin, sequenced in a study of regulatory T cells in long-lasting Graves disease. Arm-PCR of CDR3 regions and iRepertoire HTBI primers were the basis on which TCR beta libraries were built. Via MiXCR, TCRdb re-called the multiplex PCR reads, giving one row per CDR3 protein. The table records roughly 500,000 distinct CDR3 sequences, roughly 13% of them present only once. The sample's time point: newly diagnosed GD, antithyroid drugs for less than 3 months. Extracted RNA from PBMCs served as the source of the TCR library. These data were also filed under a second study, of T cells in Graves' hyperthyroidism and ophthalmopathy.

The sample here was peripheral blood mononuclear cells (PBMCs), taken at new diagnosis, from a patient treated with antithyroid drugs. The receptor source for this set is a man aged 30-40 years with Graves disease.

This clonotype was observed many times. This chain's CDR3 is CSVEGGSLGYTF. The DNA of the CDR3 is TGCAGCGTTGAGGGGGGTTCGTTAGGCTACACCTTC. V is TRBV29-1 and J is TRBJ1-2, with D perhaps matching TRBD1 (5 bases). Germline CDR1 and CDR2: SQVTM and ANQGSEA. This CDR3 has 12 residues. V was clipped by 3 bases and J by 8 bases, with 13 bases between them.

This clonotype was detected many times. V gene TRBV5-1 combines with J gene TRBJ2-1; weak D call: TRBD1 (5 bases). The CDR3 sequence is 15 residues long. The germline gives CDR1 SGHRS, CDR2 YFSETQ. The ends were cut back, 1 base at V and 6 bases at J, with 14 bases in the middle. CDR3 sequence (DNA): TGCGCCAGCAGCTTGAACCAGGGTTCTGTCAATGAGCAGTTCTTC. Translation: CASSLNQGSVNEQFF.

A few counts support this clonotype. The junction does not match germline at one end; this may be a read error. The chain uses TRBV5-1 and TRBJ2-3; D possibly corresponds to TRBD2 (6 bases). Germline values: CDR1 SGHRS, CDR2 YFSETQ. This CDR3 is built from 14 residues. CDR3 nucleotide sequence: TGTGCCAGCAGCTTGAAGGACTACACAGATACGCAGTATTTT. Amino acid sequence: CASSLKDYTDTQYF.

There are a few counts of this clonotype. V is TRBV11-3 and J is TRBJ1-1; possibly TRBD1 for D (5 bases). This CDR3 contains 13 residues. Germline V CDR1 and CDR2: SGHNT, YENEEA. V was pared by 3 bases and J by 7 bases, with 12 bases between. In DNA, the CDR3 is TGTGCCAGCAGCTTCAGACGGGGGAGTGAAGCTTTCTTT. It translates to CASSFRRGSEAFF.

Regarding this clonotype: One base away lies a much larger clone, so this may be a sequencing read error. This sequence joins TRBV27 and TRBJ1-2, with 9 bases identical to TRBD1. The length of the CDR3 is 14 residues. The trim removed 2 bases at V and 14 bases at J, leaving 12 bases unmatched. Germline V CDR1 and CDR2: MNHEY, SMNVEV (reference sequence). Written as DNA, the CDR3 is TGTGCCAGCAGTTTAACGGGACAGGGAGCACAATGGACCTTC. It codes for CASSLTGQGAQWTF.

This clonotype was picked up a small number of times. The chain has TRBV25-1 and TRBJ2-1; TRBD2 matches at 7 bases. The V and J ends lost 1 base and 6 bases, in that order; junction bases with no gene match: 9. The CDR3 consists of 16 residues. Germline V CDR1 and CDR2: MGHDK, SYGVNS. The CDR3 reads CASSEWSSGSSNEQFF. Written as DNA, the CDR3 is TGTGCCAGCAGTGAATGGAGTAGCGGGTCGTCCAATGAGCAGTTCTTC.

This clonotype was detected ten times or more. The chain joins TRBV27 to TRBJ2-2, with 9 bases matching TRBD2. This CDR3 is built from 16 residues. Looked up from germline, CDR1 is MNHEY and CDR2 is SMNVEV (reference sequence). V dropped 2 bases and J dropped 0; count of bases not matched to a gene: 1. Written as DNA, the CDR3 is TGTGCCAGCAGTTTAGCTAGCGGGACGAACACCGGGGAGCTGTTTTTT. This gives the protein CASSLASGTNTGELFF.

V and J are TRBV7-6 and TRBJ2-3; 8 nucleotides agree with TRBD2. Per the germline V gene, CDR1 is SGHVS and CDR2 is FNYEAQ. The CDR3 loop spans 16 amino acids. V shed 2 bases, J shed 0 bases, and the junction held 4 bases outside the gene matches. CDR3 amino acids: CASSLIAGSSTDTQYF. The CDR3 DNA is TGTGCCAGCAGCTTAATAGCGGGATCTAGCACAGATACGCAGTATTTT. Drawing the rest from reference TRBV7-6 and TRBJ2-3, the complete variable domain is GAGVSQSPRYKVTKRGQDVALRCDPISGHVSLYWYRQALGQGPEFLTYFNYEAQQDKSGLPNDRFSAERPEGSISTLTIQRTEQRDSAMYRCASSLIAGSSTDTQYFGPGTRLTVL.

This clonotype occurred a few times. The CDR3 loop is CASSDSLAAGAEQYF. In DNA form, the CDR3 reads TGTGCCAGCTCGGACTCACTAGCGGCGGGAGCCGAGCAGTACTTC. This chain uses TRBV7-9 with TRBJ2-7; 8 bases align to TRBD2. CDR1 SEHNR and CDR2 FQNEAQ come from the germline V gene (reference sequence). V gave up 8 bases and J gave up 6 bases; unmatched junction bases: 15. The CDR3 is 15 residues long.

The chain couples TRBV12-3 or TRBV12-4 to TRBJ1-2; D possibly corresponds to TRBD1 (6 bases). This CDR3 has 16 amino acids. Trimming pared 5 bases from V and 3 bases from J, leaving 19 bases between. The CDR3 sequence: CASSLPIFTGHYGYTF. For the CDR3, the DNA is TGTGCCAGCAGTCTACCTATCTTCACAGGGCACTATGGCTACACCTTC.

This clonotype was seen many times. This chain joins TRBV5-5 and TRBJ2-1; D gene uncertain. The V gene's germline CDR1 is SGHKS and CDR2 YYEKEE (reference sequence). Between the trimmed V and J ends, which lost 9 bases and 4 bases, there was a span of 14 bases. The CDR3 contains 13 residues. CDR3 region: CATGRVLYNEQFF. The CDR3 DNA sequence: TGTGCCACCGGACGAGTCCTTTACAATGAGCAGTTCTTC.

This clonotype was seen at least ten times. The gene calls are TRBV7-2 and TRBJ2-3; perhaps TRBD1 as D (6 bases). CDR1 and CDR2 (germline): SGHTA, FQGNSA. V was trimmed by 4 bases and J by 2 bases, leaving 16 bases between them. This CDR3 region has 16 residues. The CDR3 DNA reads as TGTGCCAGCAGCTCAAAAGGGGGTGGGGCCACAGATACGCAGTATTTT. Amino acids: CASSSKGGGATDTQYF.

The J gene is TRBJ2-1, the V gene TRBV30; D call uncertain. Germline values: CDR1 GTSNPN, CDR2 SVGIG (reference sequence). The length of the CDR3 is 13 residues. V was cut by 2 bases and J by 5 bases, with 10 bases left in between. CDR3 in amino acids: CAWSRDSDNEQFF. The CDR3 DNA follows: TGTGCCTGGAGTCGAGACTCGGACAATGAGCAGTTCTTC.

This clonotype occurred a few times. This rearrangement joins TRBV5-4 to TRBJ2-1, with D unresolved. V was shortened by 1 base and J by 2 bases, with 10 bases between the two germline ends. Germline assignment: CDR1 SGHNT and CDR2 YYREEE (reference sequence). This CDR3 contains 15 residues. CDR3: CASSLLGRPYNEQFF. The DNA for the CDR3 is TGTGCCAGCAGCTTGCTAGGGCGACCCTACAATGAGCAGTTCTTC. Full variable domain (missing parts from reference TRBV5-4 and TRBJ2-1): ETGVTQSPTHLIKTRGQQVTLRCSSQSGHNTVSWYQQALGQGPQFIFQYYREEENGRGNFPPRFSGLQFPNYSSELNVNALELDDSALYLCASSLLGRPYNEQFFGPGTRLTVL.

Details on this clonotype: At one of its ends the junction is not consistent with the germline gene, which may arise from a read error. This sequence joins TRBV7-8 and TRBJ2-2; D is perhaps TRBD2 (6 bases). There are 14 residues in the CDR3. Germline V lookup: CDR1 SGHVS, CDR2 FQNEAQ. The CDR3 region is CASSTWDSFGELSF. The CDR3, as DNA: TGTGCCAGCAGCACGTGGGACTCCTTCGGGGAGCTGTCTTTT.